This TCR beta chain was observed in a study of blood T cell repertoires in COVID-19. Study-level information: The United States, Italy and Spain provided the acute and convalescent COVID-19 samples.

Trimming cost V 8 bases and J 0 bases, with 11 bases left between them. In germline, CDR1 is MDHEN, CDR2 SYDVKM. The CDR3 consists of 13 residues. All recovered Cohort 3 donors got two negative PCRs, got clearance, or saw symptom resolution. Per the study methods: From reference gene primer amplification, estimates of nucleated cell counts were derived. Clones were read by immunoSEQ multiplex PCR, and TCRdb kept only the in-frame ones, dropping some. The V and J calls and clone size come from that table; D and trimming were worked out from the DNA. Of approximately 400,000 clones in the sample, around 86% were seen once.

The V call is TRBV28, the J call TRBJ2-7; weak D call: TRBD2 (6 bases). The origin of this receptor is a woman aged 45-65 years who had recovered from COVID-19. Sequenced: PBMCs or T cells enriched from blood (not recorded which). As DNA, the CDR3 is TGTGCCAGCTTTGGGGGGAGCTCCTACGAGCAGTACTTC. Its protein product is CASFGGSSYEQYF.